Following are 30 T cell receptor beta chains from one sample sequenced in a study of long-term antiretroviral therapy in people with HIV. Investigators performed immunoSEQ version v3.0 at survey level. TCRdb's table, derived via immunoSEQ multiplex PCR, lists solely in-frame clones and lacks some. The sample gives around 30,000 clones, around 84% of which show up once; around 10% is in the top ten. This specimen was unsorted PBMCs, taken 2.3 years after starting antiretroviral therapy. The receptor source for this set is a man between 35 and 55 years old with HIV.

The V call is TRBV29-1, the J call TRBJ2-7; D gene unclear. The ends were cut back, 4 bases at V and 0 bases at J, with 7 bases in the middle. Germline V gives CDR1 SQVTM, CDR2 ANQGSEA. The CDR3 consists of 12 residues. In nucleotides, the CDR3 is TGCAGCGTTGTTGTCAGCTCCTACGAGCAGTACTTC. Encoded protein: CSVVVSSYEQYF.

This clone appeared a few times. V and J are TRBV4-1 and TRBJ2-7; D possibly corresponds to TRBD1 (6 bases). The CDR3 has 12 amino acids. Germline assignment: CDR1 MGHRA and CDR2 YSYEKL. Trimming shortened V by 4 bases and J by 6 bases, and 10 bases separated the two germline ends. This CDR3 is CASSPAGVEQYF. CDR3 coding DNA: TGCGCCAGCAGCCCGGCAGGGGTCGAGCAGTACTTC.

This chain joins TRBV27 and TRBJ2-7; 7 bases agree with TRBD2. The CDR3 is 11 amino acids. Unmatched junction bases numbered 3, after V lost 4 bases and J lost 9 bases. Germline V gene sequence: CDR1 MNHEY, CDR2 SMNVEV (reference sequence). The DNA of the CDR3 is TGTGCCAGCAGTTCTAGCGGAGGGCAGTACTTC. The encoded protein is CASSSSGGQYF.

This chain links TRBV2 with TRBJ1-5, with 9 bases fitting TRBD1. Unmatched junction bases numbered 8, after V lost 5 bases and J lost 3 bases. The CDR3 contains 16 residues. CDR1 and CDR2 from the germline V gene are SNHLY and FYNNEI. The CDR3 here is CASSWGQGRANQPQHF. CDR3 bases: TGTGCCAGCAGTTGGGGACAGGGACGGGCCAATCAGCCCCAGCATTTT.

This chain connects TRBV20-1 to TRBJ2-2; D is perhaps TRBD2 (6 bases). This CDR3 has 11 residues. In germline, CDR1 is DFQATT, CDR2 SNEGSKA (reference sequence). V dropped 5 bases and J dropped 6 bases, with 7 bases sitting between them. This CDR3 reads CSASSAGELFF. The CDR3 nucleotides read TGCAGTGCTTCTAGCGCCGGGGAGCTGTTTTTT.

J is TRBJ1-1 and V is TRBV29-1, with no clear D. V lost 4 bases, J lost 3 bases, and 6 bases lay in between. Germline V lookup: CDR1 SQVTM, CDR2 ANQGSEA. This CDR3 is 11 amino acids long. The CDR3 loop is CSVVVYTEAFF. CDR3 DNA: TGCAGCGTTGTTGTATACACTGAAGCTTTCTTT.

The chain links TRBV4-2 to TRBJ2-7, with a tentative D call TRBD2 (5 bases). Germline V gene data show CDR1 as LGHNA and CDR2 as YNFKEQ. Trimming left V 0 bases short and J 4 bases short, with 13 bases between. The CDR3 length is 15 residues. The chain's CDR3 is CASSQDLDLKYEQYF. In DNA, the CDR3 is TGTGCCAGCAGCCAAGATCTGGACTTGAAGTACGAGCAGTACTTC.

The chain is built from TRBV19 and TRBJ1-6; D call uncertain. The CDR3 covers 14 residues. Germline CDR1 and CDR2: LNHDA and SQIVND (reference sequence). Between the trimmed V and J ends, which lost 1 base and 7 bases, there was a span of 8 bases. CDR3 coding DNA: TGTGCCAGTAGTATAGCACAGAGAAATTCACCCCTCCACTTT. This gives the protein CASSIAQRNSPLHF.

The V call is TRBV13, the J call TRBJ2-7; 7 bases fit TRBD1. The V segment lost 5 bases and the J segment 1 base; nucleotides outside the gene matches: 5. Per germline, CDR1 PRHDT and CDR2 FYEKMQ (reference sequence). CDR3 length: 14 amino acids. DNA for the CDR3: TGTGCCAGCAGCCCACGGGACAGTTCCTACGAGCAGTACTTC. Protein sequence: CASSPRDSSYEQYF.

The chain employs TRBV7-3 and TRBJ2-3, with D perhaps given as TRBD1 or TRBD2 (5 bases each). The CDR3 has 13 amino acids. CDR1 and CDR2 (germline): SGHTA, FQGTGA. V dropped 5 bases and J dropped 4 bases, with 10 bases sitting between them. This CDR3 is CASSPGPSDTQYF. CDR3 DNA: TGTGCCAGCAGCCCGGGACCTTCAGATACGCAGTATTTT.

The chain is built from TRBV30 and TRBJ1-1; unclear D gene. Germline lookup yields CDR1 GTSNPN and CDR2 SVGIG (reference sequence). Trimming removed 1 base at V and 4 bases at J, with 10 bases between. The CDR3 totals 13 residues. As DNA, the CDR3 is TGTGCCTGGAGTGATGGGATTGGCACTGAAGCTTTCTTT. Protein sequence: CAWSDGIGTEAFF.

The rearrangement uses TRBV6-1 and TRBJ2-1, with TRBD2 identical over 9 bases. Germline CDR1 and CDR2: MNHNS and SASEGT. The CDR3 contains 18 residues. After removal of 7 bases from V and 2 bases from J, the junction contained 15 bases not matched to a gene. CDR3 in amino acids: CASTEREVLIEAYNEQFF. The CDR3 DNA is TGTGCCAGCACTGAGCGGGAGGTCTTAATTGAGGCCTACAATGAGCAGTTCTTC.

The J gene is TRBJ2-5, the V gene TRBV7-9; D might be TRBD2 (5 bases). The CDR3 is 15 amino acids. Germline V lookup: CDR1 SEHNR, CDR2 FQNEAQ (reference sequence). V was cut by 2 bases and J by 1 base, with 11 bases left in between. In DNA form, the CDR3 reads TGTGCCAGCAGCTTATTTTTGCGGGTCCAAGAGACCCAGTACTTC. It codes for CASSLFLRVQETQYF. Variable domain in full (rest from reference TRBV7-9 and TRBJ2-5): DTGVSQNPRHKITKRGQNVTFRCDPISEHNRLYWYRQTLGQGPEFLTYFQNEAQLEKSRLLSDRFSAERPKGSFSTLEIQRTEQGDSAMYLCASSLFLRVQETQYFGPGTRLLVL.

The chain combines TRBV6-5 with TRBJ1-5; no definite D call. With 0 bases removed from V and 6 bases from J, the gap between germline ends came to 9 bases. There are 14 residues in the CDR3. Germline CDR1 MNHEY, CDR2 SVGAGI. The DNA of the CDR3 is TGTGCCAGCAGTTACTCGGTGGCGGGTCAGCCCCAGCATTTT. This translates into CASSYSVAGQPQHF.

The genes are TRBV2 and TRBJ2-7; no clear D. The germline CDR1 and CDR2 sequences are SNHLY and FYNNEI. There are 14 residues in the CDR3. V was clipped by 3 bases and J by 5 bases, with 14 bases between them. CDR3 bases: TGTGCCAGCAGTGACTCGTCGTACGCGCACGAGCAGTACTTC. It codes for CASSDSSYAHEQYF. Using reference TRBV2 and TRBJ2-7 for the parts outside the CDR3, the full variable domain is EPEVTQTPSHQVTQMGQEVILRCVPISNHLYFYWYRQILGQKVEFLVSFYNNEISEKSEIFDDQFSVERPDGSNFTLKIRSTKLEDSAMYFCASSDSSYAHEQYFGPGTRLTVT.

The chain has TRBV7-9 and TRBJ2-7; 8 positions agree with TRBD2. This CDR3 is built from 15 residues. The ends lost 6 bases at V and 2 bases at J; junction bases unmatched: 9. CDR1 and CDR2 (germline): SEHNR, FQNEAQ (reference sequence). DNA of the CDR3: TGTGCCAGCAGTTCTCGGTCAGCGGGAGCCTACGAGCAGTACTTC. Translated: CASSSRSAGAYEQYF.

The chain joins TRBV5-1 to TRBJ2-2; no clear D gene. The CDR3 is 17 residues long. The germline V and J ends were trimmed by 0 bases and 0 bases, with 12 bases remaining between them. The germline CDR1 and CDR2 sequences are SGHRS and YFSETQ. The CDR3 sequence: CASSLALQQSNTGELFF. The DNA of the CDR3 is TGCGCCAGCAGCTTGGCCCTTCAACAGTCGAACACCGGGGAGCTGTTTTTT.

The chain recombines TRBV4-1 with TRBJ2-7; D uncertain. V was pared by 4 bases and J by 1 base, with 8 bases between. The CDR3 is made up of 13 amino acids. Germline loops: CDR1 MGHRA, CDR2 YSYEKL. DNA of the CDR3: TGCGCCAGCAGCCTCCGGCCATCCTACGAGCAGTACTTC. This codes for CASSLRPSYEQYF.

The rearrangement links TRBV19 to TRBJ2-7; a weak D match, TRBD1 (6 bases). V lost 5 bases to trimming and J lost 6 bases, with 20 bases between them. The CDR3 has 15 amino acids. CDR1 and CDR2 from the germline V gene are LNHDA and SQIVND (reference sequence). CDR3 coding DNA: TGTGCCAGTAGTCCTTCGGACAGAATCGAGGCCGAGCAGTACTTC. Its protein is CASSPSDRIEAEQYF.

V gene TRBV7-2 combines with J gene TRBJ1-5; 7 bases align to TRBD1. Germline CDR1 reads SGHTA; CDR2 reads FQGNSA. The V and J ends lost 2 bases and 3 bases, in that order; junction bases with no gene match: 4. This CDR3 is 15 amino acids long. In DNA, the CDR3 is TGTGCCAGCAGCTTACAGACAGGGTACAATCAGCCCCAGCATTTT. The encoded protein is CASSLQTGYNQPQHF.

As for this clone: At one boundary the junction diverges from the germline segment, which might be a read error. J is TRBJ2-7 and V is TRBV5-6; D gene uncertain. The germline V gene encodes CDR1 SGHDT and CDR2 YYEEEE. The CDR3 is 13 amino acids. CDR3 coding DNA: TGTGCCAGCAGCTTGGCCTTTGCCCCCCGATCGTCCTTC. Its protein is CASSLAFAPRSSF.

The V call is TRBV29-1, the J call TRBJ2-7, with 9 bases fitting TRBD1. Germline-derived CDR1 and CDR2 are SQVTM and ANQGSEA. V gave up 3 bases and J gave up 3 bases; unmatched junction bases: 0. This CDR3 has 12 residues. The CDR3 nucleotides are TGCAGCGTTGAGGGACAGGGCTACGAGCAGTACTTC. This sequence encodes CSVEGQGYEQYF.

This clone was detected once. Since a much larger clone is just one base distant, this may be a read error. Distinct nucleotide sequences in the sample also encode this CDR3. This chain connects TRBV5-1 to TRBJ2-7; D is possibly TRBD1 (6 bases). The length of the CDR3 is 13 residues. From germline, CDR1 is SGHRS and CDR2 YFSETQ. V was shortened by 0 bases and J by 4 bases, with 8 bases between the two germline ends. This CDR3 is CASSLGQEYEQYF. In DNA, the CDR3 is TGCGCCAGCAGCTTGGGACAGGAGTACGAGCAGTACTTC.

This chain links TRBV5-6 with TRBJ1-2; D is unclear. Trimming took 5 bases from V and 4 from J, leaving 9 bases between them. There are 12 residues in the CDR3. The germline V gene encodes CDR1 SGHDT and CDR2 YYEEEE. CDR3 region: CASRWKSYGYTF. As DNA, the CDR3 is TGTGCCAGCAGGTGGAAGAGCTATGGCTACACCTTC. The full variable domain, completed using reference TRBV5-6 and TRBJ1-2, is DAGVTQSPTHLIKTRGQQVTLRCSPKSGHDTVSWYQQALGQGPQFIFQYYEEEERQRGNFPDRFSGHQFPNYSSELNVNALLLGDSALYLCASRWKSYGYTFGSGTRLTVV.

The table lists this clone with a few counts. This rearrangement joins TRBV11-3 to TRBJ1-1; D gene ambiguous. This CDR3 is built from 13 residues. CDR1 SGHNT and CDR2 YENEEA come from the germline V gene. Trimming shortened V by 1 base and J by 5 bases, and 8 bases separated the two germline ends. CDR3 nucleotides: TGTGCCAGCAGCTTAGTTCAAGGGACTGAAGCTTTCTTT. It is translated as CASSLVQGTEAFF. The full variable domain, in which reference TRBV11-3 and TRBJ1-1 provide the parts outside the CDR3, is EAGVVQSPRYKIIEKKQPVAFWCNPISGHNTLYWYLQNLGQGPELLIRYENEEAVDDSQLPKDRFSAERLKGVDSTLKIQPAELGDSAVYLCASSLVQGTEAFFGQGTRLTVV.

The chain employs TRBV5-1 and TRBJ2-7; D is undetermined. The CDR3 has 15 amino acids. V was trimmed by 0 bases and J by 4 bases, leaving 14 bases between them. The germline V gene has CDR1 SGHRS and CDR2 YFSETQ. The DNA of the CDR3 is TGCGCCAGCAGCTTGGAGGGTGGCAATGGGTACGAGCAGTACTTC. Its protein product is CASSLEGGNGYEQYF.

The chain combines TRBV5-1 with TRBJ1-1, with a weak D call TRBD1 (6 bases). V was trimmed by 1 base and J by 5 bases, leaving 27 bases between them. The CDR3 sequence is 19 residues long. The germline V gene encodes CDR1 SGHRS and CDR2 YFSETQ. The CDR3 sequence is CASSLIPQGQEVGITEAFF. The DNA of the CDR3 is TGCGCCAGCAGCTTGATCCCACAGGGTCAGGAAGTTGGAATTACTGAAGCTTTCTTT.

The V call is TRBV15, the J call TRBJ2-1; tentative D call: TRBD2 (6 bases). This CDR3 contains 13 residues. V was pared by 0 bases and J by 8 bases, with 8 bases between. Germline-derived CDR1 and CDR2 are LNHNV and YYDKDF (reference sequence). For the CDR3, the DNA is TGTGCCACCAGCAGAGATTCGGGGGATGAGCAGTTCTTC. It translates to CATSRDSGDEQFF.

J is TRBJ2-2 and V is TRBV11-3, with TRBD1 as a possible D gene (6 bases). CDR3 length equals 15 residues. Germline lookup yields CDR1 SGHNT and CDR2 YENEEA. Trimming left V 4 bases short and J 0 bases short, with 9 bases between. Here the CDR3 reads CASSSDRTNTGELFF. For the CDR3, the DNA is TGTGCCAGCAGCTCGGACAGAACGAACACCGGGGAGCTGTTTTTT.

V and J are TRBV7-8 and TRBJ2-7; D unclear. The germline gives CDR1 SGHVS, CDR2 FQNEAQ. Trimming took 0 bases from V and 4 from J, leaving 10 bases between them. The length of the CDR3 is 14 residues. The CDR3 loop reads CASSLALRSYEQYF. Written as DNA, the CDR3 is TGTGCCAGCAGCTTAGCTTTAAGGTCATACGAGCAGTACTTC.